Sequencing of this T cell receptor (beta chain) was carried out in a study of blood T cells in healthy people across ages (dated by TCRdb to the mid-2010s). Describing the broader study: Template switching captured roughly one uniquely barcoded TCR beta cDNA molecule per two T cells in model experiments. For two donors (one aged 18 to 29 and one aged 80 or older), the study analyzed two additional independent replicas of 1 million unique cDNA reads from the same blood draw. The study measured age-related changes in TCR beta repertoire diversity using deep sequencing normalized with unique cDNA molecular identifiers. To avoid experimental bias, donors of different ages were randomly spread across the sequencing lanes. Donors were grouped into four age groups: young (average approximately 15 years), middle-aged (39), aged (approximately 58) and long-lived (just over 80). What the work shows at the level of the full study, not this receptor alone: Because profiling used bulk unsorted PBMCs, naive and antigen-experienced compartments could not be compared conclusively. There was a strong correlation between observed TCR beta diversity and the percentage of naive T cells measured by flow cytometry. Donor CMV infection status was unknown, potentially confounding age-related changes in expanded clonotypes. Observed TCR beta diversity per million T cells fell roughly linearly with age, and a significant reduction was already apparent by age around 40. The long-lived group showed more naive CD4+ T cells, fewer expanded clones and increased TCR diversity than the aged group, suggesting age selection. Estimates of total diversity from one million sequenced T cells were regarded as lower bounds and underestimates.

The roughly 42 donors, aged 6 to 90 years, were systemically healthy Caucasian individuals from Russia. Each donor gave 8 to 10 milliliters of peripheral blood, collected into EDTA-treated Vacutainer tubes. Ficoll-Paque density-gradient centrifugation was used to isolate PBMCs, with at least 7 million per sample. Trizol reagent was used to extract total RNA from the PBMCs, yielding at least 6 micrograms per sample. The percentages of naive CD45RAhigh/CD27high T cells were determined by flow cytometry on a PBMC aliquot from every donor. The CDR3 spans 14 residues, from the cysteine through the phenylalanine. This entry keeps only the CDR3 DNA: 42 bases, framed from base 1. The CDR1 and CDR2 encoded by the germline V gene are SGHTA and FQGNSA. V trim: 4 bases; J trim: 4 bases; unmatched bases: 2. For this clonotype: Its antigen is unknown. Base quality data are lacking; no much larger clone is found one base away.

Libraries were made using 5' RACE. Sequencing took place on an Illumina HiSeq 2500. The second PCR ran for about 7 to 11 cycles and used a J-beta primer mix along with a sample-barcoded 5' primer. Each TCR beta cDNA molecule received a unique molecular identifier from a template-switch 5' adaptor carrying 12 random nucleotides. Each sample yielded at least 3 million CDR3-containing paired-end reads. First-strand cDNA synthesis was performed from all RNA using the Mint cDNA synthesis kit, with priming by a TRBC-specific oligonucleotide. All cDNA was treated with uracil-DNA glycosylase and then went through a first 18-cycle PCR with the universal primers M1SS and BC2_uni_R. For the original study's pipeline: For normalization, 1 million high-quality reads, each with a distinct molecular identifier, were randomly selected from each sample. Reads sharing molecular identifiers were discarded rather than binned into consensus sequences. MiTCR, run with a Q25 quality threshold and the strictest error-elimination algorithm, handled CDR3 identification, clonotype clustering and error correction. A nonparametric unseen species model using Euler transformation provided a lower-bound estimate of total TCR beta diversity. The raw public data were reprocessed by TCRdb itself: fastp quality trimming at Q25, MiXCR clonotype calling, in-frame beta chains only. Every CDR3 protein is listed once, alongside the most common genes and DNA of its rows. These V and J calls are TCRdb output, not the study's own analysis. The sample table records roughly 1.5 million distinct CDR3 sequences; less than 45% of these occur just once. 4% of the sample goes to the ten largest clones.

Recombination linked TRBV7-2 to TRBJ2-2; 8 bases in between match TRBD1. The source is a woman younger than 30 in good health. Sequencing used blood. CDR3 reads: CASSSQGATGELFF. The DNA sequence reads TGTGCCAGCAGCTCTCAGGGGGCCACCGGGGAGCTGTTTTTT.